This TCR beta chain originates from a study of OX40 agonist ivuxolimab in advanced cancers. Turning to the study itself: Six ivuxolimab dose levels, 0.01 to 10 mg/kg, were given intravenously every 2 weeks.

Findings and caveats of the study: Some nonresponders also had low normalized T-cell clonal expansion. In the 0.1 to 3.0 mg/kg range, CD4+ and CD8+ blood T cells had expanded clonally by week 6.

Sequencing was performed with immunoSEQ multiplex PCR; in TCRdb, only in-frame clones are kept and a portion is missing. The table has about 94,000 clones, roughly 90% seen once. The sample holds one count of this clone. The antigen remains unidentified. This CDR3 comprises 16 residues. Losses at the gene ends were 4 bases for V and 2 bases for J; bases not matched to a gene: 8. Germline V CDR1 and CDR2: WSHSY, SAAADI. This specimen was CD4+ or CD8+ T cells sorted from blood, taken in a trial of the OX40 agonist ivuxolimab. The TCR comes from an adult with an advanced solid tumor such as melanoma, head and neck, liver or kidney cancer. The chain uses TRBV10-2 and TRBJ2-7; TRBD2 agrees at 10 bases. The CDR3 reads CASSGGPSGGPYEQYF. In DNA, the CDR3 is TGCGCCAGCAGTGGGGGACCTAGCGGGGGACCCTACGAGCAGTACTTC.